These T cell receptor beta chains were read from a single sample in a study of T-cell memory formation after mild COVID-19. TCRdb analysed the 5' RACE reads with MiXCR anew, one entry per CDR3 protein. The sample shows around 470,000 distinct CDR3 sequences, 20% of them seen only once. Sequencing input: PBMCs or a T cell subset sorted from them (not recorded which). The origin of the receptors is an adult woman who had mild COVID-19 (a few samples of this study predate the infection). Cell type and time point are not known. Each CDR3 is given with its conserved first and last residue. The D gene is left open where the match is weak. Expanded clones get a size class; other rows say once, few or many, or leave the size out.

.	.	TRBJ1-4	TRBV5-1	CASSDTGQGPPFF	TGCGCCAGCAGCGATACGGGACAAGGGCCCCCGTTTTTT
.	once	TRBJ2-2	TRBV6-2/TRBV6-3	CASWGGNTGELFF	TGTGCCAGCTGGGGTGGTAACACCGGGGAGCTGTTTTTT
TRBD1	.	TRBJ1-1	TRBV6-1	CASSEIVGQANTEAFF	TGTGCCAGCAGTGAGATTGTCGGACAGGCGAACACTGAAGCTTTCTTT
TRBD1	.	TRBJ1-1	TRBV7-9	CASSRGQALNTEAFF	TGTGCCAGCAGCCGGGGACAGGCCTTGAACACTGAAGCTTTCTTT
.	few	TRBJ2-7	TRBV12-3/TRBV12-4	CASSFRQAASRAYEQYF	TGTGCCAGCAGTTTTAGACAGGCCGCATCGAGAGCCTACGAGCAGTACTTC
.	few	TRBJ2-3	TRBV18	CASSPLREVGDTQYF	TGTGCCAGCTCACCACTGAGGGAAGTTGGCGATACGCAGTATTTT
.	.	TRBJ2-7	TRBV20-1	CSASGTYEQYF	TGCAGTGCTAGCGGGACCTACGAGCAGTACTTC
TRBD2	.	TRBJ2-5	TRBV3-1	CASSPQGLAVETQYF	TGTGCCAGCAGCCCTCAAGGACTAGCGGTAGAGACCCAGTACTTC
.	few	TRBJ2-3	TRBV6-5	CASSYLVGTDTQYF	TGTGCCAGCAGTTACCTGGTCGGCACAGATACGCAGTATTTT
TRBD2	once	TRBJ2-7	TRBV20-1	CSARDGLGAGASNEQYF	TGCAGTGCTAGAGATGGGTTGGGTGCGGGAGCGTCGAACGAGCAGTACTTC
.	few	TRBJ2-7	TRBV4-1	CASSQASTADYEQYF	TGCGCCAGCAGCCAAGCTTCGACAGCAGACTACGAGCAGTACTTC
.	few	TRBJ1-1	TRBV5-1	CASSVDGNTEAFF	TGCGCCAGCAGCGTCGACGGGAACACTGAAGCTTTCTTT
.	many	TRBJ1-6	TRBV7-3	CASSPGTANSPLHF	TGTGCCAGCAGCCCCGGGACCGCGAATTCACCCCTCCACTTT
.	.	TRBJ2-3	TRBV7-9	CASSLLSGRGDTQYF	TGTGCCAGCAGCCTGCTTAGCGGAAGAGGAGATACGCAGTATTTT
.	.	TRBJ2-4	TRBV5-1	CASSLGPNPENIQYF	TGCGCCAGCAGCTTGGGCCCTAATCCCGAAAACATTCAGTACTTC
TRBD2	.	TRBJ2-3	TRBV20-1	CSAKRGSTDTQYF	TGCAGTGCTAAGCGGGGGTCCACAGATACGCAGTATTTT
.	.	TRBJ1-4	TRBV7-9	CASSTSSGATNEKLFF	TGTGCCAGCAGCACGTCCTCAGGCGCAACTAATGAAAAACTGTTTTTT